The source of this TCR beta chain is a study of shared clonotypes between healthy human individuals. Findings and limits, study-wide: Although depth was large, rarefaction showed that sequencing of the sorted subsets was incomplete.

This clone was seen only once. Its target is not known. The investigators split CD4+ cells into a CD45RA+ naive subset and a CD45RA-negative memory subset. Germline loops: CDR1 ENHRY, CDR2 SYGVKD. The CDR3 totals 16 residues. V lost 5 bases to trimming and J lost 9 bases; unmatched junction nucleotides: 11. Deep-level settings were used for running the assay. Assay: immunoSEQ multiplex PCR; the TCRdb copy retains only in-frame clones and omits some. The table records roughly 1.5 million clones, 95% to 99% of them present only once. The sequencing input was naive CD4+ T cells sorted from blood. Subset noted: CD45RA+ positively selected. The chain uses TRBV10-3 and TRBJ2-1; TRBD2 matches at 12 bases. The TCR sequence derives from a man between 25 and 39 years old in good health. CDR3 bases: TGTGCCATCAGTCCTAGGACTAGCGGGATGGGTAGTGAGCAGTTCTTC. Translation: CAISPRTSGMGSEQFF.